This T cell receptor beta chain appears in the sequencing data of a study of blood T cell repertoires in COVID-19. Study-wide context: Acute and convalescent COVID-19 samples came from the United States, Italy and Spain. PBMCs, B-cell-depleted T cells, or T cells provided the cDNA or gDNA that made up the material.

Trimming shortened V by 6 bases and J by 0 bases, and 11 bases separated the two germline ends. This CDR3 comprises 14 residues. CDR1 is SNHLY and CDR2 is FYNNEI in the germline V gene. Data came from immunoSEQ multiplex PCR; TCRdb stores just in-frame clones and leaves some out. Here the sample spans 200,000 to 250,000 clones, around four fifths being singletons. Sequenced sample: peripheral blood. The receptor comes from a woman aged 60-75 years with active or convalescent COVID-19. V and J are TRBV2 and TRBJ1-1, with D perhaps matching TRBD1 (5 bases). The CDR3 coding sequence is TGTGCCAGCAGCGCGGGACGGATGAACACTGAAGCTTTCTTT. Translating gives CASSAGRMNTEAFF.